This is a list of T cell receptor beta chains from one sample in a study of cytomegalovirus exposure and HLA in healthy donors. The data were produced by immunoSEQ multiplex PCR, yet TCRdb's version contains in-frame clones alone and is incomplete. In the table there are about 220,000 clones, 60% to 80% of which are singletons. Specimen: PBMCs. The receptors derive from a woman younger than 45 in good health and CMV-seronegative. Both conserved end residues are trimmed from each CDR3.

V | CDR3
TRBV10-3 | AARQGKDEKLF
TRBV5-1 | ASSPDRPGGYT
TRBV7-8 | ASSRRDGTDTQY
TRBV19 | ASRDRGNSPLH
TRBV6-5 | ASGLAGGPTDTQY
TRBV28 | ASAFGVAF
TRBV29-1 | SVEQQKRVPNEQF
TRBV7-9 | ASSLASGGQETQY
TRBV18 | ASSPVLTSGNYEQY
TRBV5-1 | ASSQGQTGTTGNGYT
TRBV11-3 | ASSSGQGSGEQY
TRBV30 | AWREQETQH
TRBV9 | ASSSVVTGELF
TRBV6-1 | ASSEKGGGEQY
TRBV4-1 | ASSQRADTGELF
TRBV9 | ASSVVASGTYNEQF
TRBV30 | AWSAREDSGYT
TRBV29-1 | SVVGGSETQY
TRBV7-9 | ASSRGQINNYGYT
TRBV27 | ASSLSLTGKKPQH
TRBV6-6 | ASSYPDRVEQY
TRBV9 | ASSLAGVSTDTQY
TRBV7-9 | ASSLSSYEQY
TRBV5-1 | ASSLQGQGNSPLH
TRBV15 | ATSRDLGVQETQY
TRBV27 | ASSSIDSNQPQH
TRBV19 | ASRFRGQNNSPLH
TRBV11-3 | ASSGIAGANFYNEQF
TRBV19 | ASSIDSQNTEAF
TRBV9 | ASSVGTTNEKLF
TRBV7-6 | ASSSGGLTGELF
TRBV5-4 | ASSPGTGGYEQY
TRBV6-5 | ASSFLAGTNTEAF
TRBV27 | ASSDLRGYYGYT
TRBV5-1 | ASSLGGQGISGNTIY
TRBV11-2 | ASSLQGASEAF
TRBV5-6 | ASSRTGTGGFQPQH
TRBV27 | ASKPGTGGGEQY
TRBV7-6 | ASSATRGTGELF
TRBV7-8 | ASSLDRINQPQH
TRBV19 | ASTHGGLNYGYT
TRBV6-1 | ASSEGGRGYYEQY
TRBV11-2 | ASSLEGAYSYEQY
TRBV2 | AISEAGLAGTLADTQY
TRBV4-2 | ASSQDWDRGRFGNTIY
TRBV6-5 | ASSTDYTGELF
TRBV5-1 | ASRDGQYTEAF